This TCR beta chain was obtained from a study of PD-1 blockade in classical Hodgkin lymphoma. V dropped 7 bases and J dropped 1 base, with 10 bases sitting between them. The CDR3 consists of 14 residues. Germline V gene sequence: CDR1 MNHNS, CDR2 SASEGT. Every patient had relapsed following autologous stem cell transplantation, and cohorts differed in brentuximab vedotin exposure. Sample share makes this clone medium-sized (0.01 to 0.1%). The antigen is undetermined. Here immunoSEQ multiplex PCR was the method, and the copy in TCRdb shows in-frame clones only, minus some. The sample records around 15,000 clones, approximately 68% being singletons. Overall study findings and caveats: Baseline TCR diversity was reportedly lower in newly diagnosed patients than in healthy donors. It was reported as lower still in relapsed/refractory patients. Baseline diversity was lower in partial responders and progressors than complete responders. With CD4+ cells, TCR diversity rose significantly by C4D1, but not with CD8+ cells.

The V and J genes are TRBV6-1 and TRBJ2-2; a possible D gene is TRBD1 (5 bases). The sequencing used peripheral blood mononuclear cells (PBMCs), collected before the second cycle of nivolumab. The clonotype was recovered from a human donor with classical Hodgkin lymphoma. CDR3 nucleotides: TGTGCCAGCAAAAGGACACAGAACACCGGGGAGCTGTTTTTT. Amino acids: CASKRTQNTGELFF.